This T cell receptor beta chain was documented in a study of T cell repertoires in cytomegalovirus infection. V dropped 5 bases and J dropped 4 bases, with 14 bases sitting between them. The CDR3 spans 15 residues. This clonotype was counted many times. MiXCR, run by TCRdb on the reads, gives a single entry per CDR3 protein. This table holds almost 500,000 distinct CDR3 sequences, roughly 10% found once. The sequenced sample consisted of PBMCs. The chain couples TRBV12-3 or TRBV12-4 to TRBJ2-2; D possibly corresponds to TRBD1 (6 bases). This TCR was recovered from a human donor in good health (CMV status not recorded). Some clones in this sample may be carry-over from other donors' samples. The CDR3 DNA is TGTGCCAGCAGTACCTCGGGACAAGGCACCGGGGAGCTGTTTTTT. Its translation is CASSTSGQGTGELFF.